What follows is one T cell receptor (beta chain) and its context. This sample was included in a study of brain T cells in children with intractable seizures. Assay: immunoSEQ multiplex PCR; the TCRdb copy retains only in-frame clones and omits some. Of about 80,000 clones listed, approximately 90% are singletons. Surgery cases with the highest brain T cell transcript signatures were chosen for sequencing. Here the sequenced sample was peripheral blood, taken at surgery. The sequence was collected from a girl between 2 and 10 years old with Rasmussen encephalitis and intractable seizures.

The CDR3: CASSVTSGAYEQYF. CDR3 in DNA: TGTGCCAGCTCAGTTACTAGCGGGGCATACGAGCAGTACTTC. V usage is TRBV18 and J usage is TRBJ2-7; 10 bases line up with TRBD2. Per the germline V gene, CDR1 is KGHSH and CDR2 is LQKENI. The junction had 5 bases not matched to a gene; V was cut back by 5 bases and J by 4 bases. This CDR3 is built from 14 residues. Combining the CDR3 with reference TRBV18 and TRBJ2-7 gives the whole variable domain NAGVMQNPRHLVRRRGQEARLRCSPMKGHSHVYWYRQLPEEGLKFMVYLQKENIIDESGMPKERFSAEFPKEGPSILRIQQVVRGDSAAYFCASSVTSGAYEQYFGPGTRLTVT.